The T cell receptor beta chain under discussion was sequenced for a study of T cells in narcolepsy. About the research overall: Donors had narcolepsy type 1 or type 2, or were healthy controls. Broader study findings: Same-patient CSF and blood CD4+ T cell clonotypes included HCRT-specific and TRIB2-specific autoreactive ones. Blood of same and different patients, but not healthy controls, reportedly held recurring autoreactive clonotypes. Some memory CD4+ repertoires had no autoreactive clone sequences.

Method: immunoSEQ multiplex PCR; TCRdb's copy keeps in-frame clones and lacks some. The sample has around 22,000 clones, approximately 80% seen once. V was pared by 2 bases and J by 0 bases, with 6 bases between. Germline values: CDR1 SGDLS, CDR2 YYNGEE. The length of the CDR3 is 14 residues. This clone turned up a few times. Its specificity is unknown. The chain couples TRBV9 to TRBJ1-3; D remains unclear. The receptor comes from a human donor in good health. Sequences were obtained from memory (CD45RA-) CD4+ T cells from blood. CDR3: CASSVVDSGNTIYF. CDR3 nucleotides: TGTGCCAGCAGCGTCGTGGACTCTGGAAACACCATATATTTT. The complete variable domain, with remaining parts taken from reference TRBV9 and TRBJ1-3, reads DSGVTQTPKHLITATGQRVTLRCSPRSGDLSVYWYQQSLDQGLQFLIQYYNGEERAKGNILERFSAQQFPDLHSELNLSSLELGDSALYFCASSVVDSGNTIYFGEGSWLTVV.